This TCR beta chain was sequenced for a study of response to subunit inactivated influenza vaccine. Each CDR3 protein gets one entry after TCRdb re-called the RT-PCR reads with MiXCR. The sample has 150,000 or so distinct CDR3 sequences, roughly a tenth seen once. The CDR3 is 16 amino acids. With 4 bases clipped from V and 5 bases from J, the junction kept 9 bases outside the gene matches. Germline lookup yields CDR1 SEHNR and CDR2 FQNEAQ (reference sequence). This clonotype has just a few counts. The sequence was collected from a man aged 50-75 years who received an inactivated influenza vaccine. This sequence joins TRBV7-9 and TRBJ2-7; 12 bases agree with TRBD2. Material: CD8+ T cells sorted from PBMCs, obtained 23 months after vaccination. Here the CDR3 DNA reads TGTGCCAGCAGCTCTGCCCCGACTAGCGGGAGTCACGAGCAGTACTTC. It codes for CASSSAPTSGSHEQYF. Combining the CDR3 with reference TRBV7-9 and TRBJ2-7 gives the whole variable domain DTGVSQNPRHKITKRGQNVTFRCDPISEHNRLYWYRQTLGQGPEFLTYFQNEAQLEKSRLLSDRFSAERPKGSFSTLEIQRTEQGDSAMYLCASSSAPTSGSHEQYFGPGTRLTVT.